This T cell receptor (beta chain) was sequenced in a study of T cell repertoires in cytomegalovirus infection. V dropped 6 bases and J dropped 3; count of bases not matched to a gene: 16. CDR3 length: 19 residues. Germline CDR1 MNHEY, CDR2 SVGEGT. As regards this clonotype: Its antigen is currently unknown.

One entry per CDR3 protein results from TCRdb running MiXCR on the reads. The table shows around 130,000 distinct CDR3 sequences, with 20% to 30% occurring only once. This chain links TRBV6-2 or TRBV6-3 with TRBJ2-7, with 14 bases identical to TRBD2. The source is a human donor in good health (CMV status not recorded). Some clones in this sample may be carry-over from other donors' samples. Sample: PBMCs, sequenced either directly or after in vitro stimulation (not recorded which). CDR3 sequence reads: CASRRTRLAGGHEGYEQYF. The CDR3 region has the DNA TGTGCCAGCAGACGAACAAGACTAGCGGGAGGGCATGAGGGCTACGAGCAGTACTTC.